This TCR beta chain was identified in a study of tumor and adjacent non-tumor tissue in lung cancer. The CDR3 is made up of 14 amino acids, end residues included. Study results and limitations: Tumor TCR diversity, when higher, was linked to shorter survival. Tumor tissue had significantly higher TCR diversity than normal lung.

The library came from three nested PCR rounds adapted from ARM-PCR protocols. From the multiplex PCR reads, TCRdb called clonotypes with MiXCR, one entry per CDR3 protein. This table holds under 150,000 distinct CDR3 sequences, around 60% found once. The template was RNA from unsorted bulk tissue. On this clonotype: Its target is not known. It is unclear where the CDR3 begins or ends on the DNA, so no DNA is shown, and the CDR3 is as TCRdb lists it.

The sequencing input was lung tumor tissue. The gene calls are TRBV12-3 or TRBV12-4 and TRBJ1-6; TRBD1, the table's D call, was not compared with the DNA. The receptor was isolated from a man aged 60 to 69 with small cell lung cancer. The CDR3 sequence is CASSSVGGGSPIHF.